The present T cell receptor beta chain was sequenced within a study of cytomegalovirus exposure and HLA in healthy donors (dated by TCRdb to about 2017). Turning to the overall study: According to an earlier analysis of 587 of the donors, 150 million to 200 million T cells yielded some 120 million unique TCR beta sequences and less than 300 Gb of sequence data. An early release that covered about 600 HLA-typed donors contained about 300 gigabases of sequencing data and around 80 million unique TCR sequences. Among the roughly 400 genotyped donors, approximately 82% belonged to the genetic ancestry cluster associated with self-reported Caucasian donors. The study aimed to test whether signatures of past pathogen exposure could be identified by cataloging public T cell receptors. The study used immunosequencing to profile the T cell repertoires of some 600 subjects and linked those repertoires to cytomegalovirus serostatus. Along with the approximately 620-subject first cohort, a separate validation cohort of over a hundred different subjects was used. High-throughput TCR immunosequencing, statistical association of individual TCRs with disease status, and machine learning were combined to predict cytomegalovirus infection status. To study patterns of TCR occurrence, a later analysis re-analyzed previously published TCR beta repertoires from 666 donors and added high-resolution HLA genotyping. In the later analysis, no new phenotypic data were used to find candidate immune exposures; instead, reliance was placed on TCR beta sequences and their occurrence across donors. To decide whether each TCR beta V gene segment behaved as functional or pseudogenic, an earlier analysis of approximately 600 of the donors relied on high-throughput TCR beta sequencing. Donor age, sex, ethnicity and CMV serostatus were compiled alongside the repertoire data. Genome-wide SNP genotypes for about three fifths of the roughly 670 donors were used in a later genetic analysis, which treated that subset as a discovery cohort. Every discovery cohort repertoire had been produced on one sequencing platform. HLA typing included class I and class II loci at four-digit resolution. The number of typed donors differed by locus: about 620-640 for A, B, C, DRB1 and DQB1; 522 for DQA1; some 590 for DPA1; and about 450 for DPB1. A few DR-DQ haplotypes were treated as single units for association and clustering because of strong linkage in the cohort. On average, around 230,000 unique TCR beta nucleotide sequences were sequenced per donor among 398 genotyped donors of the cohort, with 15% to 20% of those sequences being non-productive.

Unmatched junction bases come to 9, with V trimmed by 4 bases and J by 7 bases. Looking up the germline V gene yields CDR1 SGHTA and CDR2 FQGTGA. Counted from cysteine to phenylalanine, this CDR3 has 14 amino acids. Only the CDR3 DNA is retained, 42 bases long and in frame from the first base. The cohort was made up of approximately 670 healthy bone marrow donors. All cohort members were sampled while nominally healthy, although unrecorded immune exposures were likely present. The donor tested CMV seronegative, placing the donor among the 300 to 400 seronegative members of the cohort. A peripheral blood sample was provided by each donor, and peripheral blood mononuclear cells were used for TCR beta sequencing. Genomic DNA was extracted from the blood cell samples with the Qiagen DNeasy Blood Extraction Kit. On this clone: The specificity of this receptor is unknown. Base-call qualities are not available, and no considerably larger clone is one nucleotide away.

Libraries were constructed by the immunoSEQ multiplex PCR assay. For the multiplex PCR, a mixture combining 60 forward primers for TCR Vbeta segments and 13 reverse primers for TCR Jbeta segments was used. The CDR3 region of rearranged TCR beta genes was amplified from genomic DNA with a multiplex PCR assay. The amplified TCR beta libraries were sequenced on the Illumina HiSeq System as 87-base-pair reads. The authors' pipeline ran thus. A later analysis counted approximately 74 million unique TCR beta chains across the 666 repertoires, and roughly 10 million of these chains were shared by at least two donors. Raw reads were error-corrected and collapsed into unique sequences with a nearest-neighbor algorithm that merged closely related sequences to remove PCR and sequencing errors. V, D and J gene segments were assigned by aligning CDR3 sequences to IMGT reference sequences. For a sequence to be retained, a match of at least six nucleotides to both a V gene segment and a J gene segment was required. A rearrangement counted as productive if the CDR3 had no stop codons and remained in frame with V and J, and every other rearrangement counted as non-productive. CDR3 was defined by IMGT convention, running from the second conserved V-encoded cysteine to the conserved J-encoded phenylalanine. The earlier analysis of some 600 of the donors excluded sequences that lacked an unambiguous match to a single V gene segment. In an earlier analysis of 587 of the donors, a V segment was called functional when productive rearrangements were above 56.7%, and segregating when the standard deviation between donors exceeded 5%. A statistical classification framework was built for diagnosing cytomegalovirus status from the catalog of TCR beta chain sequences. In a later analysis, TCR nucleotide sequences were compared against IMGT/GENE-DB human TR gene sequences so that V and J genes could be assigned. The TCRdist pipeline was used in a later analysis to assign CDR3 sequences and most-parsimonious VDJ recombination scenarios. In a later analysis, each TCR beta chain was defined by its CDR3 amino acid sequence together with its V-gene family, and reads lacking a unique V-gene family were excluded. As a way to deal with suspected cross-contamination and a sequencing artifact, a later analysis dropped 500 to 700 nucleotide sequences that were highly shared and had low generation probability. For each public chain, a later analysis derived a clonal expansion index from normalized ranks of inferred template counts within each repertoire. A later analysis computed generation probabilities with a VDJ recombination model fitted to out-of-frame rearrangements, and checked the results against IGoR. A later analysis scored TCR-TCR, TCR-HLA and TCR-CMV co-occurrence with hypergeometric tests, applying a repertoire-size bias correction to TCR pairs. False discovery rates were estimated in a later analysis by permuting HLA or CMV assignments 20 times. In a later analysis, co-occurring TCRs were grouped with DBSCAN, and TCRdist sequence similarity was added when clustering was performed within HLA-allele-positive subsets. For co-occurrence clustering, repertoires with fewer than 30,000 or more than 120,000 public chains were excluded, along with a handful of repertoires with anomalous nucleotide sharing. As stored in TCRdb, this immuneACCESS dataset retains in-frame rearrangements with V and J assigned. A fraction of the clones does not appear; measured against another copy, unresolved V genes explain less than half of the discrepancy, and the remainder lacks a known reason. The DNA gave D and trimming, while V, J and clone size come from that table. This sample lists under 75,000 clones; 86% were detected once. The ten biggest clones cover approximately 1.9% of the sample.

General study outcomes and caveats: A further reported finding was that TCR beta sequences accurately predicted the HLA-A and HLA-B alleles for most subjects in the first cohort. According to a later analysis, most CMV-associated TCR beta chains appeared to be HLA-restricted, and the HLA associations seemed to be driven largely by CMV exposure. Some IMGT-functional V segments, including TRBV6-2 and TRBV6-3, could not be told apart with the 87-base-pair reads, so those segments were excluded. An earlier analysis of approximately 500 of the donors showed that most TCR beta V segments appeared in productive rearrangements either about 90% or about 30% of the time, which broadly matched IMGT annotations. In a later analysis, TCR association rates were found to vary across HLA loci, with the most associated TCRs seen for DRB1 alleles and the fewest for HLA-C alleles. According to a later genetic analysis, donors in an Asian-associated ancestry cluster had fewer N-insertions in productive TCRs than the roughly 700-donor mean. Cytomegalovirus status was reported to be diagnosed by the classifier with high specificity and sensitivity in both the original and validation cohorts. Roughly uniform sequencing depth across donors was assumed in presence/absence analyses, although this assumption may not hold. It was suggested by the authors that the approach could potentially be generalized to other disease states and immunological phenotypes. Because some donors lacked HLA typing at each locus, the association tests relied only on the typed subset. In the study, 150 to 200 TCR beta chains were listed as associated with cytomegalovirus. CMV serostatus was the only immune exposure information available for the cohort. Specific HLA alleles were associated with over 15,000 TCR beta sequences at a false discovery rate of 0.05 in a later analysis. In a later analysis, several top co-occurrence clusters were reported to appear linked to parvovirus B19, influenza, CMV and Epstein-Barr virus. The cohort was sequenced for TCR beta chains only, and without alpha or paired-chain data the features that could be detected were limited. In vitro tests confirmed that three of the cytomegalovirus-associated TCR beta chains recognize cytomegalovirus antigens. In a later genetic analysis, a missense DCLRE1C variant was associated with V-gene and J-gene trimming of TCR beta chains, and the association was replicated in an independent cohort. Approximately 18 rarely observed V segments, including chromosome 9 orphons, were excluded from the earlier analysis of just under 600 of the donors because counts were too low. In a later analysis, HLA-associated TCR beta chains were found to be more clonally expanded and to have lower generation probabilities than equally common non-associated chains. Correlated functional status among segregating V segments might be attributable to linkage disequilibrium, but an unknown experimental factor could not be ruled out. Most TCR sequences were seen in very few donors, while some public TCRs were found in many individuals. A cluster of highly shared sequence variants was judged likely to represent a technical artifact of the sequencing pipeline. When HLA alleles, especially DR and DQ, strongly co-occurred, attributing TCR associations to individual alleles was difficult.

The specimen sequenced was PBMCs. The rearranged segments are TRBV7-3 and TRBJ1-2, with 7 central nucleotides matching TRBD1. This sequence was found in a woman aged 30 to 39 in good health and CMV-seronegative. The CDR3 sequence is CASSYDRDGVGYTF. The DNA reads TGTGCCAGCAGCTATGACAGGGATGGAGTTGGCTACACCTTC. The entire variable domain, with the stretches around the CDR3 drawn from the reference TRBV7-3 and TRBJ1-2 proteins, is GAGVSQTPSNKVTEKGKYVELRCDPISGHTALYWYRQSLGQGPEFLIYFQGTGAADDSGLPNDRFFAVRPEGSVSTLKIQRTERGDSAVYLCASSYDRDGVGYTFGSGTRLTVV.